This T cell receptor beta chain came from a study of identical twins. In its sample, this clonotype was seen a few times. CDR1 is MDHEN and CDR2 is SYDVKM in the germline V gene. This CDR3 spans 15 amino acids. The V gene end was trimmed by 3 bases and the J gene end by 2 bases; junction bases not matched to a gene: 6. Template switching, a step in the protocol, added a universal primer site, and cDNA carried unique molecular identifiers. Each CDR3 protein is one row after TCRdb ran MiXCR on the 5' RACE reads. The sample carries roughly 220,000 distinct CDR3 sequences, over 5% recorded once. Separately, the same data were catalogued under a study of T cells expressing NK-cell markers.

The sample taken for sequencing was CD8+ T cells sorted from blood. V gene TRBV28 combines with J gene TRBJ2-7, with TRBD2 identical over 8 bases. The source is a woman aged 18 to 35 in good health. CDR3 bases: TGTGCCAGCAGTTTCCAGCGGGAGAAGGCCTACGAGCAGTACTTC. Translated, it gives CASSFQREKAYEQYF.